This T cell receptor beta chain was retrieved from a study of vaccination effects on CD4 cells after COVID-19. Sequenced by immunoSEQ multiplex PCR; TCRdb stores in-frame clones only, minus some. There are some 40,000 clones in the sample; 60% to 75% occur only once, and around 3% lies in the top ten. Germline CDR1 SGHKS, CDR2 YYEKEE (reference sequence). The CDR3 spans 14 residues. V shed 5 bases, J shed 3 bases, and the junction held 7 bases outside the gene matches. Note on this clone: Its matching antigen is unknown.

CD4+ T cells were isolated after 10 days of culture. Recipients of the vaccine had no prior SARS-CoV-2 infection and negative nucleocapsid antibodies. The TCR comes from a human donor who received a COVID-19 vaccine. This chain connects TRBV5-5 to TRBJ2-5; 7 positions agree with TRBD1. The input for sequencing was CD4+ T cells from PBMCs cultured without peptide, taken before COVID-19 vaccination. The CDR3 loop reads CASRPQGKEETQYF. The CDR3 DNA reads as TGTGCCAGCAGGCCACAGGGGAAGGAAGAGACCCAGTACTTC.